Listed here are 10 T cell receptor beta chains from one sample, sequenced in a study of cytomegalovirus exposure and HLA in healthy donors. A multiplex PCR was run with 60 Vbeta primers and 13 Jbeta primers. Sequencing used immunoSEQ multiplex PCR; TCRdb keeps in-frame clones, though not all of them. The data show some 76,000 clones, more than 65% seen once. Sequencing input: PBMCs. All receptors come from a male donor in good health and CMV-seropositive.

As to this clone: The same CDR3 also results from other DNA sequences found in this sample. V gene TRBV4-1 combines with J gene TRBJ2-3; 9 positions agree with TRBD1. This CDR3 is 16 amino acids long. The V segment lost 4 bases and the J segment 3 bases; nucleotides outside the gene matches: 8. The V gene's germline CDR1 is MGHRA and CDR2 YSYEKL. The CDR3 DNA is TGCGCCAGCAGCCCCCAGGGACAGGGAAGTACAGATACGCAGTATTTT. Its translation: CASSPQGQGSTDTQYF.

The chain has TRBV7-2 and TRBJ2-1; TRBD2 aligns across 7 bases. The CDR3 contains 15 residues. Germline values: CDR1 SGHTA, CDR2 FQGNSA. V gave up 4 bases and J gave up 6 bases; unmatched junction bases: 9. CDR3 sequence (DNA): TGTGCCAGCAGCTCCCGGTGGGGCGGGGGCAATGAGCAGTTCTTC. Translated: CASSSRWGGGNEQFF.

This rearrangement joins TRBV29-1 to TRBJ2-1; D is undetermined. The CDR3 consists of 13 residues. CDR1 is SQVTM, CDR2 ANQGSEA, per germline. The ends were cut back, 7 bases at V and 0 bases at J, with 10 bases in the middle. DNA of the CDR3: TGCAGCGCTGACTCGAGCTCCTACAATGAGCAGTTCTTC. Amino acid sequence: CSADSSSYNEQFF.

The chain is built from TRBV18 and TRBJ2-1; D is perhaps TRBD2 (7 bases). The CDR3 spans 15 residues. Germline lookup yields CDR1 KGHSH and CDR2 LQKENI. The V and J ends lost 5 bases and 5 bases respectively, with 16 bases between them. CDR3 nucleotides: TGTGCCAGCTCATTAAAAGCGGGACATAACAATGAGCAGTTCTTC. It is translated as CASSLKAGHNNEQFF.

This clone was found a few times. The chain recombines TRBV5-1 with TRBJ2-3, with 7 bases matching TRBD2. The junction had 8 bases not matched to a gene; V was cut back by 2 bases and J by 5 bases. Germline values: CDR1 SGHRS, CDR2 YFSETQ. The CDR3 totals 15 residues. The CDR3 spells CASSLSGVGGDTQYF. In DNA form, the CDR3 reads TGCGCCAGCAGCTTAAGCGGGGTCGGGGGAGATACGCAGTATTTT.

This clone was seen a single time. This sequence joins TRBV7-9 and TRBJ2-7, with TRBD2 as a possible D gene (7 bases). The length of the CDR3 is 12 residues. Trimming removed 6 bases at V and 5 bases at J, with 11 bases between. Germline V gene data show CDR1 as SEHNR and CDR2 as FQNEAQ (reference sequence). The CDR3 is CASRGGADEQYF. As DNA, the CDR3 is TGTGCCAGCAGGGGGGGGGCGGACGAGCAGTACTTC.

The genes are TRBV7-2 and TRBJ1-2; a possible D gene is TRBD1 (5 bases). The CDR3 is 15 residues long. V lost 2 bases, J lost 8 bases, and 18 bases lay in between. Germline lookup yields CDR1 SGHTA and CDR2 FQGNSA. In DNA form, the CDR3 reads TGTGCCAGCAGCTTAAGGAATGTTCTTTGGGGCGGCTACACCTTC. As protein: CASSLRNVLWGGYTF.

The chain couples TRBV7-8 to TRBJ1-2; 7 bases map to TRBD1. Trimming took 5 bases from V and 7 from J; bases not matched to a gene: 7. CDR3 length equals 13 residues. CDR1 is SGHVS, CDR2 FQNEAQ, per germline. This CDR3 reads CASSPQGFGGYTF. In nucleotides, the CDR3 is TGTGCCAGCAGCCCACAGGGGTTCGGTGGCTACACCTTC.

This clone was counted a single time. The gene calls are TRBV7-2 and TRBJ1-2; D gene unclear. Germline V gene sequence: CDR1 SGHTA, CDR2 FQGNSA. V was cut by 1 base and J by 6 bases, with 3 bases left in between. The length of the CDR3 is 11 residues. The CDR3 coding sequence is TGTGCCAGCAGCTTAGTAGATGGCTACACCTTC. Protein sequence: CASSLVDGYTF.

The chain links TRBV18 to TRBJ1-2, with D unresolved. The CDR3 covers 11 residues. The ends were cut back, 7 bases at V and 4 bases at J, with 7 bases in the middle. CDR1 KGHSH and CDR2 LQKENI come from the germline V gene. CDR3 sequence reads: CASFPFYGYTF. The CDR3 region has the DNA TGTGCCAGCTTTCCGTTCTATGGCTACACCTTC. Together with reference TRBV18 and TRBJ1-2, the CDR3 gives the full variable domain: NAGVMQNPRHLVRRRGQEARLRCSPMKGHSHVYWYRQLPEEGLKFMVYLQKENIIDESGMPKERFSAEFPKEGPSILRIQQVVRGDSAAYFCASFPFYGYTFGSGTRLTVV.